This T cell receptor (beta chain) was sequenced during a study of beta chain features in type 1 diabetes. General study results and limits: Sequencing used cDNA, and cells with high TCR expression could therefore be over-represented. Patients with type 1 diabetes showed fewer VDJ junction insertions and more deletions.

Isolated RNA was reverse transcribed in full, so expressed TCRB transcripts were sequenced. Mean read depth for naive, central memory and regulatory T cell samples was approximately 3.57 million reads. The method was immunoSEQ multiplex PCR; TCRdb's version includes in-frame clones alone and lacks a portion of them. The table has 400,000 to 600,000 clones, about 29% seen once. Points on this clone: Its antigen is unknown.

The germline V gene has CDR1 SGHDT and CDR2 YYEEEE. This CDR3 has 12 residues. Trimming took 2 bases from V and 4 from J, leaving 6 bases between them. This receptor was taken from a man in his late teens or twenties in good health. V and J are TRBV5-6 and TRBJ1-2, with no clear D. The sample consisted of naive CD4+ T cells from blood. For the CDR3, the DNA is TGTGCCAGCAGCTTAAAGGGCTATGGCTACACCTTC. It encodes CASSLKGYGYTF.